Following are 20 T cell receptor beta chains from one sample sequenced in a study of identical twins. TCRdb analysed the 5' RACE reads with MiXCR anew, one entry per CDR3 protein. The table includes about 460,000 distinct CDR3 sequences, around 14% detected once. These data also formed part of another study, on yellow fever vaccine responses in identical twins.

Sequenced input: CD4+ T cells sorted from blood. The receptors shown here come from a woman aged 18-29 years in good health.

This chain links TRBV20-1 with TRBJ1-2, with 7 bases aligning to TRBD1. V gave up 8 bases and J gave up 1 base; unmatched junction bases: 1. The CDR3 length is 11 residues. CDR1 and CDR2 (germline): DFQATT, SNEGSKA (reference sequence). DNA of the CDR3: TGCAGTCAGGGGGGTAACTATGGCTACACCTTC. This translates into CSQGGNYGYTF.

This chain uses TRBV20-1 with TRBJ2-1; D ambiguous. V was pared by 5 bases and J by 6 bases, with 17 bases between. The CDR3 extends over 14 amino acids. Germline V CDR1 and CDR2: DFQATT, SNEGSKA (reference sequence). CDR3 amino acids: CSASEATGPNEQFF. The DNA of the CDR3 is TGCAGTGCTTCCGAGGCCACTGGGCCCAATGAGCAGTTCTTC.

The chain recombines TRBV7-9 with TRBJ1-2, with D perhaps TRBD1 (6 bases). Trimming pared 2 bases from V and 1 base from J, leaving 8 bases between. This CDR3 has 14 residues. Germline CDR1 reads SEHNR; CDR2 reads FQNEAQ (reference sequence). The CDR3 DNA is TGTGCCAGCAGCTTACACAGGGATAACTATGGCTACACCTTC. It codes for CASSLHRDNYGYTF.

J is TRBJ2-3 and V is TRBV7-2, with 12 bases identical to TRBD2. J gave up 2 bases and V 3 bases, and 3 bases lay outside the gene matches. The CDR3 contains 16 residues. From germline, CDR1 is SGHTA and CDR2 FQGNSA. CDR3 protein: CASSLTSGSHTDTQYF. CDR3 coding DNA: TGTGCCAGCAGCTTGACTAGCGGGAGCCACACAGATACGCAGTATTTT.

The J gene is TRBJ2-3, the V gene TRBV7-3; maybe TRBD2 (5 bases). Per the germline V gene, CDR1 is SGHTA and CDR2 is FQGTGA. This CDR3 contains 14 residues. The CDR3 region has the DNA TGTGCTGCCAAGAGGCGGTTCGGGGAGGATACGCAGTATTTT. Translating gives CAAKRRFGEDTQYF.

This chain uses TRBV11-2 with TRBJ2-2; D gene uncertain. Germline V CDR1 and CDR2: SGHAT, FQNNGV. Between the trimmed V and J ends, which lost 1 base and 1 base, there was a span of 7 bases. The CDR3 sequence is 15 residues long. The CDR3 sequence is CASSLAWRNTGELFF. The DNA of the CDR3 is TGTGCCAGCAGCTTAGCTTGGAGGAACACCGGGGAGCTGTTTTTT. The entire variable domain, with the rest obtained from reference TRBV11-2 and TRBJ2-2, is as follows: EAGVAQSPRYKIIEKRQSVAFWCNPISGHATLYWYQQILGQGPKLLIQFQNNGVVDDSQLPKDRFSAERLKGVDSTLKIQPAKLEDSAVYLCASSLAWRNTGELFFGEGSRLTVL.

This clonotype was detected many times. The chain combines TRBV5-6 with TRBJ1-2, with TRBD1 as a possible D gene (6 bases). The CDR3 is 14 amino acids. With 4 bases removed from V and 0 bases from J, the gap between germline ends came to 10 bases. The germline CDR1 and CDR2 sequences are SGHDT and YYEEEE. The CDR3 spells CASSPPGANYGYTF. CDR3 nucleotides: TGTGCCAGCAGCCCCCCAGGGGCTAACTATGGCTACACCTTC.

This clonotype was counted at least ten times. The CDR3 DNA is TGCGCCAGCAGCTTGGACCCTTTCTGGACTAGCGGGCAAGATACGCAGTATTTT. It specifies CASSLDPFWTSGQDTQYF. V is TRBV5-1 and J is TRBJ2-3; 11 bases map to TRBD2. CDR1 and CDR2 (germline): SGHRS, YFSETQ. The CDR3 loop spans 18 amino acids. Trimming took 0 bases from V and 5 from J; bases not matched to a gene: 11.

This clonotype occurred a few times. The chain combines TRBV3-1 with TRBJ2-3; D is unclear. V lost 0 bases, J lost 2 bases, and 12 bases lay in between. The V gene's germline CDR1 is LGHDT and CDR2 YNNKEL (reference sequence). This CDR3 comprises 16 residues. The CDR3 nucleotides read TGTGCCAGCAGCCAAGATCTGCTAGGTTACACAGATACGCAGTATTTT. It encodes CASSQDLLGYTDTQYF.

The rearrangement links TRBV12-3 or TRBV12-4 to TRBJ2-1; D possibly corresponds to TRBD1 (6 bases). Trimming left V 3 bases short and J 2 bases short, with 11 bases between. The CDR3 contains 15 residues. The CDR3 region has the DNA TGTGCCAGCAGTTTTGGGGGCCTGCCCTACAATGAGCAGTTCTTC. Amino acid sequence: CASSFGGLPYNEQFF.

This clonotype was observed a handful of times. V gene TRBV20-1 combines with J gene TRBJ2-1; tentatively, D is TRBD2 (7 bases). Trimming removed 1 base from V and 6 bases from J, with 16 bases in between. The CDR3 length is 15 residues. Germline assignment: CDR1 DFQATT and CDR2 SNEGSKA (reference sequence). CDR3 residues: CSARVFGGPVNEQFF. DNA for the CDR3: TGCAGTGCTAGAGTATTCGGGGGGCCCGTCAATGAGCAGTTCTTC.

In its sample, this clonotype was seen a few times. V is TRBV10-3 and J is TRBJ1-1; the match to TRBD1 covers 8 bases. V gave up 2 bases and J gave up 1 base; unmatched junction bases: 3. This CDR3 contains 15 residues. The germline CDR1 and CDR2 sequences are ENHRY and SYGVKD. The CDR3 nucleotides read TGTGCCATCAGTGAGGGGACAGGATCGAACACTGAAGCTTTCTTT. Amino acids: CAISEGTGSNTEAFF.

This clonotype appeared a few times. This chain joins TRBV29-1 and TRBJ1-1; the match to TRBD1 covers 7 bases. The germline V gene has CDR1 SQVTM and CDR2 ANQGSEA. J lost 8 bases, V lost 3 bases, and 6 bases had no gene match. The CDR3 consists of 12 residues. CDR3 residues: CSVERGRGEAFF. CDR3 DNA sequence: TGCAGCGTTGAGAGGGGGCGCGGAGAAGCTTTCTTT.

In its sample, this clonotype was seen a few times. The V and J genes are TRBV3-1 and TRBJ2-1, with unresolved D. The CDR3 consists of 11 residues. Trimming removed 2 bases at V and 10 bases at J, with 6 bases between. Germline CDR1 reads LGHDT; CDR2 reads YNNKEL (reference sequence). The CDR3 here is CASSQISEQFF. Here the CDR3 DNA reads TGTGCCAGCAGCCAAATAAGCGAGCAGTTCTTC.

This chain uses TRBV2 with TRBJ2-5; possible D gene TRBD1, 5 bases. The CDR3 is 12 residues long. Between the trimmed V and J ends, which lost 3 bases and 5 bases, there was a span of 7 bases. Germline CDR1 reads SNHLY; CDR2 reads FYNNEI. The CDR3 spells CASSDRVETQYF. The CDR3, as DNA: TGTGCCAGCAGTGACAGGGTGGAGACCCAGTACTTC.

This clonotype was counted a few times. The chain is built from TRBV12-3 or TRBV12-4 and TRBJ2-5; TRBD2 is a possible D gene (6 bases). This CDR3 spans 16 amino acids. V dropped 3 bases and J dropped 2 bases, with 16 bases sitting between them. Here the CDR3 DNA reads TGTGCCAGCAGTTTCCAATTAGCGGAGGAACAAGAGACCCAGTACTTC. It yields the protein CASSFQLAEEQETQYF.

This clonotype appeared a few times. The J gene is TRBJ2-1, the V gene TRBV5-1; 7 bases line up with TRBD1. Losses at the gene ends were 4 bases for V and 2 bases for J; bases not matched to a gene: 6. This CDR3 has 15 amino acids. Per the germline V gene, CDR1 is SGHRS and CDR2 is YFSETQ. In DNA, the CDR3 is TGCGCCAGCAGCAACCGACAGGGCCCCTACAATGAGCAGTTCTTC. Encoded protein: CASSNRQGPYNEQFF.

This clonotype has at least ten counts. This chain joins TRBV11-2 and TRBJ2-3; a possible D gene is TRBD1 (6 bases). CDR1 is SGHAT, CDR2 FQNNGV, per germline. The V and J ends lost 1 base and 2 bases respectively, with 16 bases between them. This CDR3 is built from 17 residues. CDR3 residues: CASSLGGGQPSTDTQYF. CDR3 nucleotide sequence: TGTGCCAGCAGCTTAGGAGGAGGACAGCCCTCCACAGATACGCAGTATTTT.

The genes are TRBV6-2 or TRBV6-3 and TRBJ1-2; D is undetermined. Germline CDR1 MNHEY, CDR2 SVGEGT. With 2 bases removed from V and 4 bases from J, the gap between germline ends came to 14 bases. The CDR3 is 15 residues long. The chain's CDR3 is CASSYLGGDGYGYTF. CDR3 nucleotides: TGTGCCAGCAGTTACCTTGGCGGGGATGGCTATGGCTACACCTTC.

V is TRBV5-1 and J is TRBJ2-5; D is unclear. V lost 7 bases and J 2 bases, leaving 9 bases between the germline ends. Germline CDR1 SGHRS, CDR2 YFSETQ. The CDR3 is made up of 12 amino acids. The CDR3 DNA is TGCGCCAGCTACCGAACTCAAGAGACCCAGTACTTC. Translating gives CASYRTQETQYF. Looking up the rest from reference TRBV5-1 and TRBJ2-5 gives the full variable domain: KAGVTQTPRYLIKTRGQQVTLSCSPISGHRSVSWYQQTPGQGLQFLFEYFSETQRNKGNFPGRFSGRQFSNSRSEMNVSTLELGDSALYLCASYRTQETQYFGPGTRLLVL.